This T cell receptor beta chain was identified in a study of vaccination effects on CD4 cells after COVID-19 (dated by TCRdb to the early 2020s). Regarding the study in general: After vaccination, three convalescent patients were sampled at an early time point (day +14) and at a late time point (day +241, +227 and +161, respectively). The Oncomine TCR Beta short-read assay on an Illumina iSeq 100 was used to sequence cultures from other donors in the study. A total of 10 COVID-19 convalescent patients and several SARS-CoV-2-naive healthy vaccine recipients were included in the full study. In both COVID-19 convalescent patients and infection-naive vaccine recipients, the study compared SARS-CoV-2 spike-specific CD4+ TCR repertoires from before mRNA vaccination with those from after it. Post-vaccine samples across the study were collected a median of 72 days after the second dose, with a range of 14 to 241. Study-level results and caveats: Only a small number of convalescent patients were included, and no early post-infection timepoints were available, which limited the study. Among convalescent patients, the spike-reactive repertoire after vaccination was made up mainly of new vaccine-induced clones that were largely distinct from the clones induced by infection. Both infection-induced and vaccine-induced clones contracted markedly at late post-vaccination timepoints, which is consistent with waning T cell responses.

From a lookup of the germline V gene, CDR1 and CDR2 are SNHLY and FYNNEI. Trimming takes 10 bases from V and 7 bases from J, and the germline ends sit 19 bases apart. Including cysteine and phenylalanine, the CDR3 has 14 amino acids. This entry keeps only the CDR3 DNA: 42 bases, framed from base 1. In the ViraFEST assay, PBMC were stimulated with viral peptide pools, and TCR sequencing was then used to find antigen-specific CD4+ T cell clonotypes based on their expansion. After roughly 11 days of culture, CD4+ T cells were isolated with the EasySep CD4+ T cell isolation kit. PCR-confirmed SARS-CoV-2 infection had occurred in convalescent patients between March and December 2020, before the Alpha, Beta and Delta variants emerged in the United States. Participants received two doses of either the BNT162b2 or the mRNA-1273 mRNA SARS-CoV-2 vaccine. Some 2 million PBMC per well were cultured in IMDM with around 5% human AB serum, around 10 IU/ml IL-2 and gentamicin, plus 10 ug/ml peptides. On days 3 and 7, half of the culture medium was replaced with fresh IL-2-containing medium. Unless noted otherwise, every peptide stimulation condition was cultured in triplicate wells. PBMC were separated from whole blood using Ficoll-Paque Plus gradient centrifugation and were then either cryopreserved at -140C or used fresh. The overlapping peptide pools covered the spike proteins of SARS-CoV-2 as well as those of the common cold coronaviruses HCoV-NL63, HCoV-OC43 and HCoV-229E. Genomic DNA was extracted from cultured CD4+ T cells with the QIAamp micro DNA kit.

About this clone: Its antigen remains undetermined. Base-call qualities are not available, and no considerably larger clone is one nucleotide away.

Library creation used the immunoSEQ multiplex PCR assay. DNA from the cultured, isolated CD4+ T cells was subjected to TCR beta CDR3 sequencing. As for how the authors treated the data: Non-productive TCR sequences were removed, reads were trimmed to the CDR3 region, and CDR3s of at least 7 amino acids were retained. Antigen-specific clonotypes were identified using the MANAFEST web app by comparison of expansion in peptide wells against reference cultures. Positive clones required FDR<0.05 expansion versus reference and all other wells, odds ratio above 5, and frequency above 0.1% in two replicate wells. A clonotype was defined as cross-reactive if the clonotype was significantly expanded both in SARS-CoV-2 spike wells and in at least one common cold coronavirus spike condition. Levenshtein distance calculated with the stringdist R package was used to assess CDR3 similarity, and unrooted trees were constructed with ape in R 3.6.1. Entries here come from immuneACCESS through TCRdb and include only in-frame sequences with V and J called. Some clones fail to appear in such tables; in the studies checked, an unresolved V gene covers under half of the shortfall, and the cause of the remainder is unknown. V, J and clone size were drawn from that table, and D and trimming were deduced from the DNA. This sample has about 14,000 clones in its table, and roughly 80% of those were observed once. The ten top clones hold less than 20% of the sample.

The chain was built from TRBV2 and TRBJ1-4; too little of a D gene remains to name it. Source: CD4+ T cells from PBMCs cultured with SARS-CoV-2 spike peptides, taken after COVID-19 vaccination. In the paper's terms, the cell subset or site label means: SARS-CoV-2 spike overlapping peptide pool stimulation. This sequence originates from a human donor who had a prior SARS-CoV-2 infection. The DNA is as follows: TGTGCCACCCAAGGGCGTGCGGGCGGTGAAAAACTGTTTTTT. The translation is CATQGRAGGEKLFF.